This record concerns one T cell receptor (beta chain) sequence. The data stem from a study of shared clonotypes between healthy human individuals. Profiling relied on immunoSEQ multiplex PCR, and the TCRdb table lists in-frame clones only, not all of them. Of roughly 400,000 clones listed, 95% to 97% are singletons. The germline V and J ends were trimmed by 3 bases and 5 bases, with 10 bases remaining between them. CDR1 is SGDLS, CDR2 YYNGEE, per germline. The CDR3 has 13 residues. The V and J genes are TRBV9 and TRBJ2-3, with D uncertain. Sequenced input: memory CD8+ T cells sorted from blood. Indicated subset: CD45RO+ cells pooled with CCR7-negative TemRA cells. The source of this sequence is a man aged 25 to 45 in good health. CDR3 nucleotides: TGTGCCAGCAGCGCGATCTCTCTAGATACGCAGTATTTT. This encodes CASSAISLDTQYF.